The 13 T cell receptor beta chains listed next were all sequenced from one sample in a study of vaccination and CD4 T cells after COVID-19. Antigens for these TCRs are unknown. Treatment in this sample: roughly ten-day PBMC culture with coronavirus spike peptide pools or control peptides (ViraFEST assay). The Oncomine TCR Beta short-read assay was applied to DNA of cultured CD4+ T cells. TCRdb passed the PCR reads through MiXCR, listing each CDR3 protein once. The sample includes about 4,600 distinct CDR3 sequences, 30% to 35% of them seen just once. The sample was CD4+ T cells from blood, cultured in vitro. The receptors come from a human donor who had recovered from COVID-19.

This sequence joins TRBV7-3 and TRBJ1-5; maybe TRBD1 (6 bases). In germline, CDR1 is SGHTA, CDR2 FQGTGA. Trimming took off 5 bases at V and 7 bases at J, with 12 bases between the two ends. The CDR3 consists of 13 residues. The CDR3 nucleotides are TGTGCCAGCAGCCCCGACAGGTTACAGCCCCAGCATTTT. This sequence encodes CASSPDRLQPQHF.

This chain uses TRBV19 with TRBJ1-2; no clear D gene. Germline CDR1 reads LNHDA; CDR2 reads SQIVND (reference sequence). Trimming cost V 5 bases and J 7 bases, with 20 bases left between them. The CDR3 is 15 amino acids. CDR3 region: CASSYSAGRYLGYTF. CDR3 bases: TGTGCCAGTAGTTATTCGGCAGGCCGTTACCTTGGCTACACCTTC.

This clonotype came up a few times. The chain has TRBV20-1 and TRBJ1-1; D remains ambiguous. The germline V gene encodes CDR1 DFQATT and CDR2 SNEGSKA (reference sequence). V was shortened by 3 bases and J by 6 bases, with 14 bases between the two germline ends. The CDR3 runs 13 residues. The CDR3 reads CSASPIPGAEAFF. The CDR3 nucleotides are TGCAGTGCTAGTCCCATCCCTGGGGCTGAAGCTTTCTTT.

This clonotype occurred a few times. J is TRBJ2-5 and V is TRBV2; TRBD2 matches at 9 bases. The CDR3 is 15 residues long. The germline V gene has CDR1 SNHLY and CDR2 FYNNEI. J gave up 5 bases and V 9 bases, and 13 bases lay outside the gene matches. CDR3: CASVGGRGGLETQYF. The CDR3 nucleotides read TGTGCCAGTGTCGGAGGGCGGGGGGGCCTGGAGACCCAGTACTTC.

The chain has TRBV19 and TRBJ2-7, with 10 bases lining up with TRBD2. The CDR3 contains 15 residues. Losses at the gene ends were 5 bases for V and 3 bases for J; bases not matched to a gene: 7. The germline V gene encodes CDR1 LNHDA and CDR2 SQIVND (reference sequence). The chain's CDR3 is CASSLLLAGNYEQYF. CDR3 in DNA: TGTGCCAGTAGTTTGCTACTAGCGGGAAACTACGAGCAGTACTTC.

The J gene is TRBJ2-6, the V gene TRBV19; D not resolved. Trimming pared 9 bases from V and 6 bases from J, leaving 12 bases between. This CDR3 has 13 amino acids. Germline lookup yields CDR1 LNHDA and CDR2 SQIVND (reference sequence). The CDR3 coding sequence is TGTGCCAGCCGCCCCCCGGAGGCCAACGTCCTGACTTTC. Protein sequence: CASRPPEANVLTF.

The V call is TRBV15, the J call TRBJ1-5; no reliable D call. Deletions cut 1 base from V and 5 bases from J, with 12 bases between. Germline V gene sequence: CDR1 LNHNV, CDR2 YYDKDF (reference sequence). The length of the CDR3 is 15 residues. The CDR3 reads CATSRAGGNDQPQHF. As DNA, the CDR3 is TGTGCCACCAGCAGAGCTGGCGGGAATGATCAGCCCCAGCATTTT.

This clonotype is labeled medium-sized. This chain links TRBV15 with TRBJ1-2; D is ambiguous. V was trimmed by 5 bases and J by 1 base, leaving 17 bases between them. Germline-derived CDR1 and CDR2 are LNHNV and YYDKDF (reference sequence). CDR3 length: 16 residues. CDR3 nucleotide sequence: TGTGCCACCAGCCCTCGGGGAGATGGGTTTAACTATGGCTACACCTTC. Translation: CATSPRGDGFNYGYTF.

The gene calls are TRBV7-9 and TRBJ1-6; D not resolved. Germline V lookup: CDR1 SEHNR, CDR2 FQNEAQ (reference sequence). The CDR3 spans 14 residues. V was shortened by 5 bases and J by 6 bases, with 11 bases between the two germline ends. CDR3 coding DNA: TGTGCCAGCAGCCCAGGAGAATTTAATTCACCCCTCCACTTT. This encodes CASSPGEFNSPLHF.

CDR3 coding DNA: TGTGCCAGCAGCATTTACAATCAGCCCCAGCATTTT. Translation gives CASSIYNQPQHF. The chain is built from TRBV7-2 and TRBJ1-5; the D is unclear. The germline V and J ends were trimmed by 5 bases and 3 bases, with 5 bases remaining between them. The CDR3 covers 12 residues. Per the germline V gene, CDR1 is SGHTA and CDR2 is FQGNSA.

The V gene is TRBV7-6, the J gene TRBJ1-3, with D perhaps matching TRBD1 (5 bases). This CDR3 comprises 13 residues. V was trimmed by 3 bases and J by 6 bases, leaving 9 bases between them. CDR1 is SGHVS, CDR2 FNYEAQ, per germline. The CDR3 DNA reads TGTGCCAGCAGCTTGGGGCAATTAAACACCATATATTTT. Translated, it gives CASSLGQLNTIYF.

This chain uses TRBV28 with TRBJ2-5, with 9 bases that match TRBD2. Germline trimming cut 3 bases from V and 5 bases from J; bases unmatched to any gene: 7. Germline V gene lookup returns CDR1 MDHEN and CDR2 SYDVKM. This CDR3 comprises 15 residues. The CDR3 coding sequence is TGTGCCAGCAGTTTTCCTAGCGGGGCGAGGGAGACCCAGTACTTC. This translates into CASSFPSGARETQYF. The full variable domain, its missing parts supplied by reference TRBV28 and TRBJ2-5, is DVKVTQSSRYLVKRTGEKVFLECVQDMDHENMFWYRQDPGLGLRLIYFSYDVKMKEKGDIPEGYSVSREKKERFSLILESASTNQTSMYLCASSFPSGARETQYFGPGTRLLVL.

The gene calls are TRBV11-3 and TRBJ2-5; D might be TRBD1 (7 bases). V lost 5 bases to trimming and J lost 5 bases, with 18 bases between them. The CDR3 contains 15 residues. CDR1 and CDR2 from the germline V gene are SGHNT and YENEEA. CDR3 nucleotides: TGTGCCAGCAGCCTTGGACTACAGGGGAAGGAGACCCAGTACTTC. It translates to CASSLGLQGKETQYF. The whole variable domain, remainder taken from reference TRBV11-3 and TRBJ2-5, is EAGVVQSPRYKIIEKKQPVAFWCNPISGHNTLYWYLQNLGQGPELLIRYENEEAVDDSQLPKDRFSAERLKGVDSTLKIQPAELGDSAVYLCASSLGLQGKETQYFGPGTRLLVL.